This TCR beta chain was sequenced for a study of T cell responses to AZD1222 COVID-19 vaccine. Study-wide results and limits: Nearly half of the spike-specific TCRs reportedly recognize variant regions that carry no mutations. None of the repertoires were sampled until the peak T cell response had passed. Donors skewed white British and female; clonal diversity was possibly underestimated.

This CDR3 is 15 amino acids long. Germline assignment: CDR1 MNHEY and CDR2 SVGAGI. With 6 bases removed from V and 2 bases from J, the gap between germline ends came to 14 bases. For this clone: Its antigen remains unknown.

Assay used: immunoSEQ multiplex PCR; TCRdb lists only in-frame clones, some missing. The table has some 200,000 clones, approximately 91% seen once. The specimen comprised peripheral blood, sampled on day 0 of AZD1222 vaccination. The source is an adult in good health. V is TRBV6-5 and J is TRBJ1-3; D is uncertain. CDR3 in DNA: TGTGCCAGCAGGCTCTTCTCACGGGCTGGAAACACCATATATTTT. This gives the protein CASRLFSRAGNTIYF.